These T cell receptor beta chains were read from a single sample in a study of beta chain features in type 1 diabetes. Only in-frame clones appear in the TCRdb table, and some are missing; sequencing was by immunoSEQ multiplex PCR. In the table there are about 210,000 clones, approximately 11% of which are singletons. Input material: central memory CD4+ T cells from blood. All receptors come from a young man in good health. CDR3s include the opening cysteine and the closing phenylalanine or tryptophan. The D gene is left open where the match is weak. A row's size may be missing; if present it is once, few, many or a size class.

V gene	clone size	J gene	D gene	CDR3 protein	CDR3 DNA
TRBV6-1	-	TRBJ1-1	-	CASRQLMNTEAFF	TGTGCCAGCAGGCAATTGATGAACACTGAAGCTTTCTTT
TRBV11-3	few	TRBJ2-5	-	CASSLGRNQETQYF	TGTGCCAGCAGCTTAGGACGGAACCAAGAGACCCAGTACTTC
TRBV18	few	TRBJ2-3	-	CASSPLASTDTQYF	TGTGCCAGCTCGCCGCTAGCGAGCACAGATACGCAGTATTTT
TRBV10-3	-	TRBJ2-5	TRBD1	CAAKRGPDETQYF	TGTGCCGCGAAGAGGGGGCCGGATGAGACCCAGTACTTC
TRBV7-9	many	TRBJ2-1	-	CASSINNEQFF	TGTGCCAGCAGCATTAACAATGAGCAGTTCTTC
TRBV18	few	TRBJ2-7	-	CASSPSGGLEQYF	TGTGCCAGCTCGCCCTCCGGGGGGCTCGAGCAGTACTTC
TRBV7-9	-	TRBJ1-1	-	CASSLGGAMDTEAFF	TGTGCCAGCAGCTTAGGAGGGGCTATGGACACTGAAGCTTTCTTT
TRBV6-6	few	TRBJ1-5	-	CASNQGSYQPQHF	TGTGCCAGCAACCAGGGGTCTTATCAGCCCCAGCATTTT
TRBV9	-	TRBJ2-1	-	CASSVVAIRSNEQFF	TGTGCCAGCAGCGTAGTAGCAATCAGGAGCAATGAGCAGTTCTTC
TRBV4-1	many	TRBJ1-2	TRBD1	CASSHARDSTNYGYTF	TGCGCCAGCAGCCACGCCCGGGACAGCACTAACTATGGCTACACCTTC
TRBV4-3	few	TRBJ2-1	-	CASSQETGYLNEQFF	TGCGCCAGCAGCCAAGAAACAGGGTACCTCAATGAGCAGTTCTTC
TRBV6-1	-	TRBJ2-3	TRBD2	CASSEWGGFNTDTQYF	TGTGCCAGCAGTGAATGGGGGGGGTTTAACACAGATACGCAGTATTTT
TRBV2	-	TRBJ1-1	-	CASSYGQGTEAFF	TGTGCCAGCAGCTACGGGCAGGGCACTGAAGCTTTCTTT
TRBV11-2	few	TRBJ2-1	TRBD2	CASSSTSGSNEQFF	TGTGCCAGCAGCTCGACTAGCGGGAGTAATGAGCAGTTCTTC
TRBV15	few	TRBJ1-1	-	CATSRDKTPNTEAFF	TGTGCCACCAGCAGGGACAAAACACCGAACACTGAAGCTTTCTTT
TRBV29-1	-	TRBJ2-1	-	CSALSSYNEQFF	TGCAGCGCCCTTAGCTCCTACAATGAGCAGTTCTTC
TRBV5-1	-	TRBJ1-4	TRBD1	CASSWGQSASVEKLFF	TGCGCCAGCAGCTGGGGACAGTCCGCTTCGGTTGAAAAACTGTTTTTT
TRBV30	-	TRBJ2-2	TRBD2	CAYESSGENTGELFF	TGTGCCTACGAGTCTAGCGGGGAGAACACCGGGGAGCTGTTTTTT
TRBV7-8	few	TRBJ1-1	-	CASSLWQNTEAFF	TGTGCCAGCAGCTTATGGCAAAACACTGAAGCTTTCTTT
TRBV7-2	-	TRBJ2-7	TRBD2	CASSPRTSGSYEQYF	TGTGCCAGCAGCCCGCGGACTAGCGGGAGTTACGAGCAGTACTTC
TRBV7-3	few	TRBJ1-1	-	CASSLSGAGTEAFF	TGTGCCAGCAGCTTATCAGGGGCGGGCACTGAAGCTTTCTTT
TRBV28	few	TRBJ2-7	-	CASSLLGDTQEQYF	TGTGCCAGCAGTTTATTAGGGGACACCCAAGAGCAGTACTTC
TRBV5-1	many	TRBJ2-1	-	CASSLQGGYNEQFF	TGCGCCAGCAGCTTGCAGGGCGGCTACAATGAGCAGTTCTTC
TRBV27	many	TRBJ1-2	TRBD1	CASSPGTGPPYGYTF	TGTGCCAGCAGTCCCGGGACAGGGCCTCCCTATGGCTACACCTTC
TRBV7-9	medium-sized	TRBJ2-1	TRBD2	CASSLWLAGTYNEQFF	TGTGCCAGCAGCTTATGGCTAGCGGGAACCTACAATGAGCAGTTCTTC
TRBV18	few	TRBJ2-1	TRBD2	CASSLGLAGLNEQFF	TGTGCCAGCTCACTTGGCCTAGCGGGGCTCAATGAGCAGTTCTTC
TRBV7-2	few	TRBJ1-5	-	CASSPEGGGQPQHF	TGTGCCAGCAGCCCTGAGGGAGGAGGTCAGCCCCAGCATTTT
TRBV29-1	few	TRBJ2-3	-	CSVSHPSTDTQYF	TGCAGCGTTTCACACCCTAGCACAGATACGCAGTATTTT
TRBV9	-	TRBJ2-1	-	CASSVGGAQSYNEQFF	TGTGCCAGCAGCGTAGGTGGTGCCCAGTCCTACAATGAGCAGTTCTTC
TRBV2	many	TRBJ2-3	-	CASKERSDTQYF	TGTGCCTCCAAGGAACGCTCAGATACGCAGTATTTT
TRBV30	-	TRBJ2-7	-	CAWSVQVSYEQYF	TGTGCCTGGAGTGTTCAGGTCTCCTACGAGCAGTACTTC
TRBV6-6	few	TRBJ2-6	-	CASSRTAGANVLTF	TGTGCCAGCAGCCGGACAGCTGGGGCCAACGTCCTGACTTTC
TRBV29-1	-	TRBJ2-3	TRBD1	CSVGDRGLTDTQYF	TGCAGCGTGGGGGACAGGGGGCTCACAGATACGCAGTATTTT
TRBV12-1	many	TRBJ2-7	-	CASSFQDRSSYEQYF	TGTGCCAGCAGCTTTCAGGACAGGAGCTCCTACGAGCAGTACTTC
TRBV13	-	TRBJ2-1	-	CASTIFGGFNEQFF	TGTGCCAGCACCATCTTTGGGGGTTTCAATGAGCAGTTCTTC
TRBV11-2	many	TRBJ2-2	-	CASRVAGGYTGELFF	TGTGCCAGCAGGGTTGCCGGGGGCTACACCGGGGAGCTGTTTTTT
TRBV30	few	TRBJ1-4	-	CAWSTVTGSNEKLFF	TGTGCCTGGAGTACCGTGACGGGATCTAATGAAAAACTGTTTTTT
TRBV2	few	TRBJ1-4	TRBD1	CASSGQGAANEKLFF	TGTGCCAGCAGCGGACAGGGGGCGGCTAATGAAAAACTGTTTTTT
TRBV7-9	many	TRBJ2-6	-	CASSRDRANVLTF	TGTGCCAGCAGCAGGGACAGGGCCAACGTCCTGACTTTC
TRBV21-1	many	TRBJ2-2	-	CASSKGGSIISTGELFF	TGTGCCAGCAGCAAAGGGGGTAGTATCATTAGCACCGGGGAGCTGTTTTTT
TRBV28	-	TRBJ2-7	TRBD2	CASSGHSGKGSYEQYF	TGTGCCAGCAGTGGCCATAGCGGGAAAGGATCCTACGAGCAGTACTTC
TRBV5-1	-	TRBJ2-5	TRBD1	CASSSGTGDSRSQYF	TGCGCCAGCAGCTCAGGGACAGGGGATAGCAGATCCCAGTACTTC
TRBV7-9	many	TRBJ2-3	-	CASRPTVLTDTQYF	TGTGCCAGCAGACCGACAGTACTCACAGATACGCAGTATTTT
TRBV4-2	few	TRBJ2-7	TRBD2	CASSRTSGSGYEQYF	TGTGCCAGCAGTCGGACTAGCGGGAGCGGCTACGAGCAGTACTTC
TRBV4-2	-	TRBJ2-3	-	CASSQGGDPDTQYF	TGTGCCAGCAGCCAAGGGGGGGACCCAGATACGCAGTATTTT
TRBV7-2	many	TRBJ2-7	-	CASSLALTEQYF	TGTGCCAGCAGCTTAGCGCTAACCGAGCAGTACTTC
TRBV30	many	TRBJ1-1	-	CAWSPAADTEAFF	TGTGCCTGGAGCCCAGCGGCGGACACTGAAGCTTTCTTT
TRBV5-6	-	TRBJ1-2	-	CASSPSGEDGYTF	TGTGCCAGCAGTCCTAGTGGGGAAGACGGCTACACCTTC
TRBV6-6	few	TRBJ2-7	-	CATKRTARDEQYF	TGTGCCACCAAAAGGACCGCGCGCGACGAGCAGTACTTC
TRBV28	few	TRBJ2-1	-	CASSSEGEQFF	TGTGCCAGCAGTTCTGAAGGAGAGCAGTTCTTC
TRBV6-6	-	TRBJ1-1	-	CASTSGQTTEAFF	TGTGCCAGCACCAGCGGACAGACCACTGAAGCTTTCTTT
TRBV7-8	many	TRBJ2-1	-	CASSLGGLWGVLAGGNEQFF	TGTGCCAGCAGCTTAGGCGGCCTTTGGGGGGTCCTTGCCGGTGGAAATGAGCAGTTCTTC
TRBV5-1	-	TRBJ1-1	-	CASSLTRGQHTEAFF	TGCGCCAGCAGCTTAACTCGCGGACAGCACACTGAAGCTTTCTTT
TRBV30	few	TRBJ2-1	-	CAWSDRSPEQFF	TGTGCCTGGAGTGACCGCTCCCCTGAGCAGTTCTTC